This TCR beta chain was sequenced in a study of T cell changes during pregnancy in multiple sclerosis. From germline, CDR1 is MNHNY and CDR2 SVGAGI (reference sequence). Trimming took 7 bases from V and 6 from J, leaving 9 bases between them. The CDR3 contains 11 residues. Produced via immunoSEQ multiplex PCR; TCRdb's table is partial and in-frame only. The sample shows approximately 35,000 clones, about nine tenths of them seen only once. The chain carries TRBV6-6 and TRBJ1-1; D is possibly TRBD1 (6 bases). Sequencing used CD4+ T cells from peripheral blood mononuclear cells, obtained in the second trimester of pregnancy. The sequence derives from a female donor in good health, enrolled as a control in a pregnancy study. CDR3 DNA: TGTGCCAGCACGGGGGGCCCTGAAGCTTTCTTT. The encoded protein is CASTGGPEAFF.